The clone carrying this TCR beta chain appeared a single time. These data originate in a study of Ad26.COV2.S vaccination and SARS-CoV-2 variants. Documented treatment: 15 to 20 received Ad26.COV2.S at low or high dose, single or two shots; five or six received placebo; per-sample allocation not given. Material that was analyzed had been drawn on day 63 after the first vaccine or placebo injection. The vaccine delivered Wuhan-strain SARS-CoV-2 spike through an Ad26 vector. Clones were read by immunoSEQ multiplex PCR, and TCRdb kept only the in-frame ones, dropping some. The sample records fewer than 500,000 clones, 80% to 90% being singletons. This CDR3 contains 14 residues. V gave up 6 bases and J gave up 7 bases, with 21 bases separating them. In germline, CDR1 is SQVTM, CDR2 ANQGSEA.

V and J are TRBV29-1 and TRBJ2-5; D ambiguous. The sequencing here drew on peripheral blood, taken in a trial of Ad26.COV2.S vaccine versus placebo. This sequence originates from a person between 18 and 60 years old who received the Ad26.COV2.S COVID-19 vaccine or a placebo. CDR3 sequence reads: CSVISPGRRGTQYF. CDR3 coding DNA: TGCAGCGTCATCTCACCGGGCCGGCGTGGGACCCAGTACTTC.